This is a list of T cell receptor beta chains from one sample in a study of cytomegalovirus exposure and HLA in healthy donors. Assay: immunoSEQ multiplex PCR; the TCRdb copy retains only in-frame clones and omits some. The repertoire has 100,000 to 150,000 clones, 83% of them found once; the top ten carry roughly 4%. The specimen was PBMCs. These receptors all stem from a woman between 40 and 50 years old in good health and CMV-seropositive. CDR3s include the opening cysteine and the closing phenylalanine or tryptophan. The order of the fields is clone size, D gene, J gene, V gene, CDR3 length, CDR3 DNA, CDR3 protein. The D gene is left open where the match is weak. The size field is filled for only some rows; it gives once, few, many or a size class.

abundance: -; d_gene: -; j_gene: TRBJ2-7; v_gene: TRBV13; len: 13; CDR3nt: TGTGCCAGCAGCGGAGACCCACATTACGAGCAGTACTTC; CDR3aa: CASSGDPHYEQYF
abundance: -; d_gene: TRBD2; j_gene: TRBJ2-2; v_gene: TRBV6-5; len: 12; CDR3nt: TGTACCAGCAGTCGACTAGCAGGGGAGCTGTTTTTT; CDR3aa: CTSSRLAGELFF
abundance: -; d_gene: -; j_gene: TRBJ1-5; v_gene: TRBV28; len: 14; CDR3nt: TGTGCCAGCAGTTTCCCTCCACGGAATCAGCCCCAGCATTTT; CDR3aa: CASSFPPRNQPQHF
abundance: once; d_gene: TRBD2; j_gene: TRBJ2-1; v_gene: TRBV6-6; len: 13; CDR3nt: TGTGCCAGCAGTCGACTAGCGGGAGACGAGCAGTTCTTC; CDR3aa: CASSRLAGDEQFF
abundance: -; d_gene: -; j_gene: TRBJ2-7; v_gene: TRBV6-5; len: 12; CDR3nt: TGTGCCAGCAGTTACTCGGCAGGTCAGCAGTACTTC; CDR3aa: CASSYSAGQQYF
abundance: -; d_gene: -; j_gene: TRBJ2-5; v_gene: TRBV7-6; len: 15; CDR3nt: TGTGCCAGCAGCTTAGTGGGAGAGGACCAAGAGACCCAGTACTTC; CDR3aa: CASSLVGEDQETQYF
abundance: -; d_gene: -; j_gene: TRBJ1-5; v_gene: TRBV19; len: 17; CDR3nt: TGTGCCAGTAGTATAGATAATTGGGACACCACGAATCAGCCCCAGCATTTT; CDR3aa: CASSIDNWDTTNQPQHF
abundance: -; d_gene: -; j_gene: TRBJ1-5; v_gene: TRBV30; len: 13; CDR3nt: TGTGCCTGGAGTGATGGACAACCGACAGCCCAGCATTTT; CDR3aa: CAWSDGQPTAQHF
abundance: -; d_gene: TRBD1; j_gene: TRBJ2-3; v_gene: TRBV5-1; len: 13; CDR3nt: TGCGCCAGCAGCTTGCAACAGGGGGATACGCAGTATTTT; CDR3aa: CASSLQQGDTQYF
abundance: -; d_gene: -; j_gene: TRBJ1-5; v_gene: TRBV19; len: 13; CDR3nt: TGTGCCAGTACCAACAGGGAAAATCCGCCCCAGCATTTT; CDR3aa: CASTNRENPPQHF
abundance: -; d_gene: -; j_gene: TRBJ1-5; v_gene: TRBV10-1; len: 13; CDR3nt: TGCGCCAGCAGTGCTAACGTCAATCAGCCCCAGCATTTT; CDR3aa: CASSANVNQPQHF
abundance: -; d_gene: TRBD1; j_gene: TRBJ1-2; v_gene: TRBV11-1; len: 14; CDR3nt: TGTGCCAGCAGCTCGGACAGGGGGCCAAGCGGCTACACCTTC; CDR3aa: CASSSDRGPSGYTF
abundance: -; d_gene: TRBD2; j_gene: TRBJ2-3; v_gene: TRBV14; len: 16; CDR3nt: TGTGCCAGCAGCCAAGAACTAGCGGGAGTCACAGATACGCAGTATTTT; CDR3aa: CASSQELAGVTDTQYF
abundance: -; d_gene: TRBD1; j_gene: TRBJ2-1; v_gene: TRBV7-9; len: 16; CDR3nt: TGTGCCAGCAGCTCAAGGAACAGGGGCGAGTACAATGAGCAGTTCTTC; CDR3aa: CASSSRNRGEYNEQFF
abundance: few; d_gene: TRBD2; j_gene: TRBJ2-1; v_gene: TRBV7-9; len: 16; CDR3nt: TGTGCCAGCAGCTCCGAGACTAGCGCCTGGGGCAATGAGCAGTTCTTC; CDR3aa: CASSSETSAWGNEQFF
abundance: -; d_gene: TRBD2; j_gene: TRBJ2-5; v_gene: TRBV25-1; len: 15; CDR3nt: TGTGCCAGCCAGGGACTAGCGGGTTACCAAGAGACCCAGTACTTC; CDR3aa: CASQGLAGYQETQYF
abundance: -; d_gene: TRBD2; j_gene: TRBJ2-7; v_gene: TRBV13; len: 15; CDR3nt: TGTGCCAGCAGCCTAGGGACTAGCGGAGCCTACGAGCAGTACTTC; CDR3aa: CASSLGTSGAYEQYF
abundance: -; d_gene: TRBD2; j_gene: TRBJ2-1; v_gene: TRBV9; len: 16; CDR3nt: TGTGCCAGCAGCGTATCTAGCGGGAACACGGACAATGAGCAGTTCTTC; CDR3aa: CASSVSSGNTDNEQFF
abundance: -; d_gene: TRBD2; j_gene: TRBJ2-7; v_gene: TRBV10-3; len: 14; CDR3nt: TGTGCCATCAGTGAGTCCGAGCGGGAGAGCGAGCAGTACTTC; CDR3aa: CAISESERESEQYF
abundance: -; d_gene: TRBD2; j_gene: TRBJ2-1; v_gene: TRBV5-8; len: 17; CDR3nt: TGTGCCAGCAGCTTATCACCCGGGACTAGCGGAGGGAATGAGCAGTTCTTC; CDR3aa: CASSLSPGTSGGNEQFF
abundance: few; d_gene: TRBD1; j_gene: TRBJ1-4; v_gene: TRBV7-9; len: 14; CDR3nt: TGTGCCAGCAGTAAGGGGACAGCAAATGAAAAACTGTTTTTT; CDR3aa: CASSKGTANEKLFF
abundance: -; d_gene: TRBD2; j_gene: TRBJ2-3; v_gene: TRBV29-1; len: 17; CDR3nt: TGCAGCGTTGTTGGACTAGTAGCGGGAGGGCCCACAGATACGCAGTATTTT; CDR3aa: CSVVGLVAGGPTDTQYF
abundance: -; d_gene: TRBD1; j_gene: TRBJ1-1; v_gene: TRBV7-9; len: 15; CDR3nt: TGTTCCAGCAGCTTAGGTCAGGACAGGGTTCCTGAAGCTTTCTTT; CDR3aa: CSSSLGQDRVPEAFF
abundance: -; d_gene: -; j_gene: TRBJ2-4; v_gene: TRBV9; len: 15; CDR3nt: TGTGCCAGCAGCGTACTTGGGGGCCGTGAGGACATTCAGTACTTC; CDR3aa: CASSVLGGREDIQYF
abundance: -; d_gene: TRBD1; j_gene: TRBJ2-2; v_gene: TRBV19; len: 15; CDR3nt: TGTGCCAGTAGTATGACACAGGGGACCGCCGGGGAGCTGTTTTTT; CDR3aa: CASSMTQGTAGELFF
abundance: -; d_gene: TRBD1; j_gene: TRBJ2-2; v_gene: TRBV28; len: 15; CDR3nt: TGTGCCAGCACCTCACCGGGACAGGGGGCCGGGGAGCTGTTTTTT; CDR3aa: CASTSPGQGAGELFF
abundance: -; d_gene: -; j_gene: TRBJ2-7; v_gene: TRBV7-9; len: 15; CDR3nt: TGTTCCAGCAGCCCCGGTGGCAGGGTGACCTACGAGCAGTACTTC; CDR3aa: CSSSPGGRVTYEQYF
abundance: -; d_gene: TRBD1; j_gene: TRBJ2-2; v_gene: TRBV5-1; len: 16; CDR3nt: TGCGCCAGCAGCCCGGGGGTGGGACAGGGTGACGGGGAGCTGTTTTTT; CDR3aa: CASSPGVGQGDGELFF
abundance: once; d_gene: TRBD1; j_gene: TRBJ2-7; v_gene: TRBV19; len: 15; CDR3nt: TGTGCCAGTAGTGAACCCGGGACAGGGTCCTACGAGCAGTACTTC; CDR3aa: CASSEPGTGSYEQYF
abundance: -; d_gene: TRBD2; j_gene: TRBJ2-1; v_gene: TRBV9; len: 15; CDR3nt: TGTGCCAGCAGCGGGACTAGCGGGAAACACAATGAGCAGTTCTTC; CDR3aa: CASSGTSGKHNEQFF
abundance: once; d_gene: -; j_gene: TRBJ2-7; v_gene: TRBV15; len: 13; CDR3nt: TGTGCCACCAGCATGGGGGACTCCAAAGAGCAGTACTTC; CDR3aa: CATSMGDSKEQYF
abundance: few; d_gene: -; j_gene: TRBJ1-2; v_gene: TRBV28; len: 13; CDR3nt: TGTGCCAGCTTTCCGCTGGCTCACTATGGCTACACCTTC; CDR3aa: CASFPLAHYGYTF
abundance: -; d_gene: -; j_gene: TRBJ1-2; v_gene: TRBV27; len: 15; CDR3nt: TGTGCCAGCACCCAGGACCCGGGGGGGCCGGGAGGCTACACCTTC; CDR3aa: CASTQDPGGPGGYTF
abundance: -; d_gene: -; j_gene: TRBJ1-1; v_gene: TRBV28; len: 12; CDR3nt: TGTGCCAGCCGACAAGTTCAGGGTGAAGCTTTCTTT; CDR3aa: CASRQVQGEAFF
abundance: -; d_gene: TRBD2; j_gene: TRBJ2-7; v_gene: TRBV4-1; len: 15; CDR3nt: TGCGCCAGCAGCCAAGATGCGGGAGGGTTTAACGAGCAGTACTTC; CDR3aa: CASSQDAGGFNEQYF
abundance: -; d_gene: TRBD1; j_gene: TRBJ2-7; v_gene: TRBV28; len: 15; CDR3nt: TGTGCCAGCAGCTCCCCCACCGACAGGGACTACGAGCAGTACTTC; CDR3aa: CASSSPTDRDYEQYF
abundance: -; d_gene: -; j_gene: TRBJ2-7; v_gene: TRBV6-5; len: 13; CDR3nt: TGTGCCAGCAGTTACTCCGGGACTTACGAGCAGTACTTC; CDR3aa: CASSYSGTYEQYF
abundance: -; d_gene: -; j_gene: TRBJ2-7; v_gene: TRBV21-1; len: 14; CDR3nt: TGTGCCAGCATCGGACAGGGGGAGGCCTACGAGCAGTACTTC; CDR3aa: CASIGQGEAYEQYF
abundance: -; d_gene: -; j_gene: TRBJ2-1; v_gene: TRBV5-1; len: 15; CDR3nt: TGCGCCAGCAGCTTGGAGAGGGCCTCCTACAATGAGCAGTTCTTC; CDR3aa: CASSLERASYNEQFF
abundance: -; d_gene: TRBD1; j_gene: TRBJ1-2; v_gene: TRBV5-8; len: 15; CDR3nt: TGTGCCAGCAGCTTGGGACAGGGAATAGTGTCTCTCATCACCTTC; CDR3aa: CASSLGQGIVSLITF
abundance: -; d_gene: TRBD2; j_gene: TRBJ2-1; v_gene: TRBV7-6; len: 14; CDR3nt: TGTGCCAGCAGGGGACTAGCGGGAGGGAATGAGCAGTTCTTC; CDR3aa: CASRGLAGGNEQFF
abundance: -; d_gene: -; j_gene: TRBJ1-1; v_gene: TRBV10-3; len: 13; CDR3nt: TGTGCCACCCAACAGGGAGACGACACTGAAGCTTTCTTT; CDR3aa: CATQQGDDTEAFF
abundance: -; d_gene: TRBD2; j_gene: TRBJ2-7; v_gene: TRBV7-3; len: 15; CDR3nt: TGTGCCAGCAGCGCGGGACTAGCGGGAATCTACGAGCAGTACTTC; CDR3aa: CASSAGLAGIYEQYF
abundance: -; d_gene: TRBD2; j_gene: TRBJ2-1; v_gene: TRBV29-1; len: 15; CDR3nt: TGCAGCGTACGGGGAGCTAGCGGCTCCTACAATGAGCAGTTCTTC; CDR3aa: CSVRGASGSYNEQFF
abundance: -; d_gene: TRBD1; j_gene: TRBJ2-5; v_gene: TRBV25-1; len: 14; CDR3nt: TGTGCCAGCAGGAACAGGGGGTACTCAGAGACCCAGTACTTC; CDR3aa: CASRNRGYSETQYF
abundance: -; d_gene: -; j_gene: TRBJ1-1; v_gene: TRBV28; len: 15; CDR3nt: TGTGCCAGCAGTTTTCCGGGTCCCCGAGGGACTGAAGCTTTCTTT; CDR3aa: CASSFPGPRGTEAFF
abundance: -; d_gene: -; j_gene: TRBJ2-5; v_gene: TRBV4-2; len: 13; CDR3nt: TGTGCCAGCAGCCAATCCCCCGGGACTGTACAGTACTTC; CDR3aa: CASSQSPGTVQYF